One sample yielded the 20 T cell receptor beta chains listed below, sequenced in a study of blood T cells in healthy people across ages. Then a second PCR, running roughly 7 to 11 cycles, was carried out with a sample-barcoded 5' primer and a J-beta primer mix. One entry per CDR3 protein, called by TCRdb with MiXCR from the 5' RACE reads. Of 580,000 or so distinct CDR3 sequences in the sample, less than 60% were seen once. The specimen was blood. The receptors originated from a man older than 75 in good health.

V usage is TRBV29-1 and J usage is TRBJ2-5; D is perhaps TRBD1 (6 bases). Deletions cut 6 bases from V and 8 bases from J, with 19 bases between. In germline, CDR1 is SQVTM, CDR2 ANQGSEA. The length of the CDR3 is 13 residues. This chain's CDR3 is CSVLRSLQGTQYF. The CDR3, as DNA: TGCAGCGTGCTGAGGAGCCTACAGGGTACCCAGTACTTC.

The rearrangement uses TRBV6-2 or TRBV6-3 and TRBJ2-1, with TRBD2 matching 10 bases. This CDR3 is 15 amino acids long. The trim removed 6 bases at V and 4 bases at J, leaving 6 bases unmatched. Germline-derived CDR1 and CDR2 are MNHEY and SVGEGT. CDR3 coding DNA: TGTGCCAGCAGCCCACTAGCGGGGCTATACAATGAGCAGTTCTTC. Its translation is CASSPLAGLYNEQFF.

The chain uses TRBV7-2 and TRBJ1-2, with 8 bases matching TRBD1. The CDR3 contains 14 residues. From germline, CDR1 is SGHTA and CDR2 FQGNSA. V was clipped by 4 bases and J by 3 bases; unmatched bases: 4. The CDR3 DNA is TGTGCCAGCAGCTCGAACAGGGGGGACTATGGCTACACCTTC. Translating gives CASSSNRGDYGYTF.

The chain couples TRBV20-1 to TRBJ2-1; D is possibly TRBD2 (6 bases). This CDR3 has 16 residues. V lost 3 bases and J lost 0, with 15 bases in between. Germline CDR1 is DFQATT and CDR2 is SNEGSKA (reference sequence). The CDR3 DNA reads TGCAGTGCTAGGGTTTTTCAGGGAGGCTCCTACAATGAGCAGTTCTTC. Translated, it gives CSARVFQGGSYNEQFF.

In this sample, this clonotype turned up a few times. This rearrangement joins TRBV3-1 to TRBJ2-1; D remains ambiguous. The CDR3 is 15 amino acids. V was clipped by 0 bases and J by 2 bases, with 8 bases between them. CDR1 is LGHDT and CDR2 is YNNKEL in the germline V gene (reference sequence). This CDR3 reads CASSQEEKAYNEQFF. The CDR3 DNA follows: TGTGCCAGCAGCCAAGAGGAAAAAGCCTACAATGAGCAGTTCTTC.

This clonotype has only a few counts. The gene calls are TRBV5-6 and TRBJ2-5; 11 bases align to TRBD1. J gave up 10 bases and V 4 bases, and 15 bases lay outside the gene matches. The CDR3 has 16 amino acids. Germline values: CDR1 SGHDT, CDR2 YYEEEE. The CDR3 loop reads CASSLQGQGVRMSQYF. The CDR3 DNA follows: TGTGCCAGCAGCCTACAGGGACAGGGGGTCAGGATGAGCCAGTACTTC.

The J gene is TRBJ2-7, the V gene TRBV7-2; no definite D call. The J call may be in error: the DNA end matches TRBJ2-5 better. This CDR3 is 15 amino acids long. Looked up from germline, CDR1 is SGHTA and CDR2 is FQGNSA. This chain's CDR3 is CASSLAGCTPETQYF. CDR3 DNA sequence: TGTGCCAGCAGCTTAGCGGGATGCACTCCAGAGACCCAGTACTTC.

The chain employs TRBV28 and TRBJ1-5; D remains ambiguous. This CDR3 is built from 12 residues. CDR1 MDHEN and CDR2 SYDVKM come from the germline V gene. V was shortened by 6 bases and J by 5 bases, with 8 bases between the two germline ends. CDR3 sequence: CASRITYQPQHF. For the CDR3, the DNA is TGTGCCAGCAGGATTACCTATCAGCCCCAGCATTTT. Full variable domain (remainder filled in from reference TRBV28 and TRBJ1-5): DVKVTQSSRYLVKRTGEKVFLECVQDMDHENMFWYRQDPGLGLRLIYFSYDVKMKEKGDIPEGYSVSREKKERFSLILESASTNQTSMYLCASRITYQPQHFGDGTRLSIL.

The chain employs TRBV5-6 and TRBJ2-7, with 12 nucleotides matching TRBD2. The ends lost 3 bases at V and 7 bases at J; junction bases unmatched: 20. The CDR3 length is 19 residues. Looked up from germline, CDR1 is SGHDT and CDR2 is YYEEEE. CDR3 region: CASSSPRLQTSGGYNEQYF. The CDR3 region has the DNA TGTGCCAGCAGCTCGCCACGACTCCAGACTAGCGGGGGCTACAATGAGCAGTACTTC.

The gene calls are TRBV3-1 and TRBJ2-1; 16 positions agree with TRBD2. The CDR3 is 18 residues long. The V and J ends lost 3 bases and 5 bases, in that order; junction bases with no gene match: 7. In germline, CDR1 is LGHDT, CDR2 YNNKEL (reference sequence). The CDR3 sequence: CASSHPGTSGRVHNEQFF. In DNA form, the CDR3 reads TGTGCCAGCAGCCATCCTGGGACTAGCGGGAGGGTCCACAATGAGCAGTTCTTC.

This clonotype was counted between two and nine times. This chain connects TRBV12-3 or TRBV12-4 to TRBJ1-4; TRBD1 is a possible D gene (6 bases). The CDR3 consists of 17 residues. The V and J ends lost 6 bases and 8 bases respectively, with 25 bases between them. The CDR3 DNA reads TGTGCCAGCAGATCCGGCGGGGGCCGGGGTAGTCGGGAAAAACTGTTTTTT. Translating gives CASRSGGGRGSREKLFF.

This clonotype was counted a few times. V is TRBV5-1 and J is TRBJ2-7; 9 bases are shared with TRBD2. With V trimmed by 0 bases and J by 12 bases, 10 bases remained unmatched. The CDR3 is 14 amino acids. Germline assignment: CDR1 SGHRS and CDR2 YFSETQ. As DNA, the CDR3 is TGCGCCAGCAGCTTGGCCGCGGATAGCGGGGGATGGTACTTC. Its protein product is CASSLAADSGGWYF.

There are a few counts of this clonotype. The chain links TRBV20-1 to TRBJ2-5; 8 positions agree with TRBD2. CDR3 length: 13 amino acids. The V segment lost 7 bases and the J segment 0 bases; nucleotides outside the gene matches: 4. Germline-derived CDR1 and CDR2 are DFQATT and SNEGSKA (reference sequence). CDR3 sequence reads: CSGRLAHQETQYF. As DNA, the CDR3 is TGCAGTGGGAGACTAGCGCACCAAGAGACCCAGTACTTC.

The DNA of the CDR3 is TGTGCCAGCAGCGCGGGGGGGCCCTCAGAGACCCAGTACTTC. This sequence encodes CASSAGGPSETQYF. The chain is built from TRBV4-2 and TRBJ2-7; 9 nucleotides line up with TRBD2. The J call may be faulty, since TRBJ2-5 better matches the DNA end. In germline, CDR1 is LGHNA, CDR2 YNFKEQ. This CDR3 has 14 residues.

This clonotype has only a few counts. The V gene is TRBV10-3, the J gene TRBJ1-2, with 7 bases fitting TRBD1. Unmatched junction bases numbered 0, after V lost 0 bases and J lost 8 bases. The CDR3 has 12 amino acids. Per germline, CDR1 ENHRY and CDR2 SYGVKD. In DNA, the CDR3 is TGTGCCATCAGTGAGTCGGACAGGGGCTACACCTTC. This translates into CAISESDRGYTF.

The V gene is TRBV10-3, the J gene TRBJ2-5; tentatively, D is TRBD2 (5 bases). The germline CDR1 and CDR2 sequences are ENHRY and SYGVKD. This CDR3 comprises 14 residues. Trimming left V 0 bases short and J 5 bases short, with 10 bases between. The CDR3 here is CAISESSRGETQYF. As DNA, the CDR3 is TGTGCCATCAGTGAGTCGAGTCGGGGTGAGACCCAGTACTTC.

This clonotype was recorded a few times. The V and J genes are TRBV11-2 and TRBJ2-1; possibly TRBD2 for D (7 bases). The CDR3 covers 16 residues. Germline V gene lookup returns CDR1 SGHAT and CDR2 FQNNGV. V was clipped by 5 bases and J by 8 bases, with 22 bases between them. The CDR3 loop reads CASSRLSGGPHHEQFF. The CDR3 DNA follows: TGTGCCAGCAGCCGTCTATCGGGGGGCCCTCACCATGAGCAGTTCTTC.

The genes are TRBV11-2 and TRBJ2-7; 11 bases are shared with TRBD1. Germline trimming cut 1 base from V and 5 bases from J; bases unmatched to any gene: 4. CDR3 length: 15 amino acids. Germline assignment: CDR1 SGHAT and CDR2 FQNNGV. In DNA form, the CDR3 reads TGTGCCAGCAGCTTAGTTCGGACAGGGGGCGACGAGCAGTACTTC. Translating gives CASSLVRTGGDEQYF.

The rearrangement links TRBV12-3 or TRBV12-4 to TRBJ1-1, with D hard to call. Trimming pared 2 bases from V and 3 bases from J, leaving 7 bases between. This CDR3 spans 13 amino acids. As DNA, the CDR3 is TGTGCCAGCAGTTTATCCGAGGACACTGAAGCTTTCTTT. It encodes CASSLSEDTEAFF.

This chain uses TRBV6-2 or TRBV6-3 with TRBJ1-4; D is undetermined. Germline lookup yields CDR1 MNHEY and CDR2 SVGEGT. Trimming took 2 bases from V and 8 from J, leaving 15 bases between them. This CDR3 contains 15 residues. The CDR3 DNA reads TGTGCCAGCAGTTACGCCGGGCAGCCGGAAGAAAAACTGTTTTTT. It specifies CASSYAGQPEEKLFF.